The rows below give T cell receptor beta chains drawn from one sample of a study of cytomegalovirus exposure and HLA in healthy donors. Produced via immunoSEQ multiplex PCR; TCRdb's table is partial and in-frame only. Among approximately 190,000 clones, around 86% were seen once, and the ten largest hold about 1.2%. The material sequenced was PBMCs. These receptors all stem from a man aged 25 to 45 in good health and CMV-seronegative. Each CDR3 is given with its conserved first and last residue. A D gene is named only where the DNA matches it firmly. Size tells how often a clone was seen (once, few, many) or the class of an expanded clone, and some rows leave it out.

J gene: TRBJ1-4
clone size: NA
V gene: TRBV5-4
D gene: TRBD1
CDR3 protein: CASSSGTDHEKLFF
CDR3 DNA: TGTGCCAGCAGCTCCGGGACAGACCATGAAAAACTGTTTTTT

J gene: TRBJ2-5
clone size: few
V gene: TRBV5-8
D gene: NA
CDR3 protein: CASSVRESGTQYF
CDR3 DNA: TGTGCCAGCAGTGTCAGGGAATCAGGGACCCAGTACTTC

J gene: TRBJ2-1
clone size: NA
V gene: TRBV27
D gene: NA
CDR3 protein: CASSLQLDYNEQFF
CDR3 DNA: TGTGCCAGCAGTTTACAACTAGACTACAATGAGCAGTTCTTC

J gene: TRBJ2-3
clone size: NA
V gene: TRBV11-2
D gene: NA
CDR3 protein: CASSSHRVADTQYF
CDR3 DNA: TGTGCCAGCAGCTCGCATCGGGTAGCGGATACGCAGTATTTT

J gene: TRBJ1-2
clone size: NA
V gene: TRBV28
D gene: NA
CDR3 protein: CASSFRGSFNYGYTF
CDR3 DNA: TGTGCCAGCAGTTTCAGGGGATCCTTTAACTATGGCTACACCTTC

J gene: TRBJ1-5
clone size: NA
V gene: TRBV6-6
D gene: NA
CDR3 protein: CASRTRALPEPQHF
CDR3 DNA: TGTGCCAGTAGAACCAGGGCCCTACCCGAGCCCCAGCATTTT

J gene: TRBJ2-2
clone size: NA
V gene: TRBV10-1
D gene: NA
CDR3 protein: CASSEVALGTGELFF
CDR3 DNA: TGCGCCAGCAGTGAGGTAGCTTTGGGCACCGGGGAGCTGTTTTTT

J gene: TRBJ2-2
clone size: NA
V gene: TRBV15
D gene: NA
CDR3 protein: CATSRTANTGELFF
CDR3 DNA: TGTGCCACCAGCAGAACAGCGAACACCGGGGAGCTGTTTTTT

J gene: TRBJ2-2
clone size: NA
V gene: TRBV13
D gene: NA
CDR3 protein: CASSLLSGGGGELFF
CDR3 DNA: TGTGCCAGCAGCTTATTGTCAGGGGGAGGCGGGGAGCTGTTTTTT

J gene: TRBJ2-7
clone size: NA
V gene: TRBV10-3
D gene: TRBD2
CDR3 protein: CAISESKAGGLSYEQYF
CDR3 DNA: TGTGCCATCAGTGAGTCGAAAGCGGGAGGGCTTTCGTACGAGCAGTACTTC

J gene: TRBJ2-3
clone size: NA
V gene: TRBV18
D gene: NA
CDR3 protein: CASSPPMGLTDTQYF
CDR3 DNA: TGTGCCAGCTCACCACCGATGGGGCTCACAGATACGCAGTATTTT

J gene: TRBJ1-1
clone size: NA
V gene: TRBV27
D gene: NA
CDR3 protein: CASSRPDIEAFF
CDR3 DNA: TGTGCCAGCAGTCGACCGGACATCGAAGCTTTCTTT

J gene: TRBJ1-1
clone size: NA
V gene: TRBV19
D gene: NA
CDR3 protein: CASRLEAGHTEAFF
CDR3 DNA: TGTGCCAGTAGACTCGAGGCTGGCCACACTGAAGCTTTCTTT

J gene: TRBJ2-7
clone size: NA
V gene: TRBV28
D gene: NA
CDR3 protein: CASSLRGQYEQYF
CDR3 DNA: TGTGCCAGCAGTTTAAGAGGACAGTACGAGCAGTACTTC

J gene: TRBJ2-7
clone size: NA
V gene: TRBV28
D gene: NA
CDR3 protein: CASSLVVGEQYF
CDR3 DNA: TGTGCCAGCAGTTTGGTGGTCGGCGAGCAGTACTTC

J gene: TRBJ2-7
clone size: NA
V gene: TRBV11-2
D gene: NA
CDR3 protein: CASSLEVGRRYEQYF
CDR3 DNA: TGTGCCAGCAGCTTAGAAGTGGGCAGGAGGTACGAGCAGTACTTC

J gene: TRBJ2-3
clone size: NA
V gene: TRBV5-1
D gene: NA
CDR3 protein: CASSLGGNYPTDTQYF
CDR3 DNA: TGCGCCAGCAGCTTAGGCGGGAACTATCCCACAGATACGCAGTATTTT

J gene: TRBJ2-3
clone size: NA
V gene: TRBV19
D gene: NA
CDR3 protein: CASARQSRSTDTQYF
CDR3 DNA: TGTGCCAGTGCACGACAGTCGAGGAGCACAGATACGCAGTATTTT

J gene: TRBJ2-2
clone size: NA
V gene: TRBV5-4
D gene: NA
CDR3 protein: CASSHDLAAGELFF
CDR3 DNA: TGTGCCAGCAGCCACGACCTAGCAGCCGGGGAGCTGTTTTTT

J gene: TRBJ1-2
clone size: NA
V gene: TRBV5-1
D gene: NA
CDR3 protein: CASSPDSRSYGYTF
CDR3 DNA: TGCGCCAGCAGCCCGGACAGCAGGTCATATGGCTACACCTTC

J gene: TRBJ2-7
clone size: NA
V gene: TRBV11-1
D gene: NA
CDR3 protein: CASSPQGYSFNYEQYF
CDR3 DNA: TGTGCCAGCAGCCCACAGGGTTACAGCTTCAACTACGAGCAGTACTTC

J gene: TRBJ2-2
clone size: once
V gene: TRBV19
D gene: NA
CDR3 protein: CASSIARAKEGELFF
CDR3 DNA: TGTGCCAGTAGTATCGCCAGGGCAAAGGAGGGGGAGCTGTTTTTT

J gene: TRBJ2-2
clone size: once
V gene: TRBV2
D gene: NA
CDR3 protein: CASDGRSGGGGELFF
CDR3 DNA: TGTGCCAGCGACGGCCGGTCGGGGGGCGGGGGGGAGCTGTTTTTT

J gene: TRBJ2-7
clone size: NA
V gene: TRBV2
D gene: NA
CDR3 protein: CASSGLTGIGYEQYF
CDR3 DNA: TGTGCCAGCAGTGGGCTTACAGGGATCGGCTACGAGCAGTACTTC

J gene: TRBJ2-7
clone size: NA
V gene: TRBV5-5
D gene: TRBD2
CDR3 protein: CASSLTSGSMSSYEQYF
CDR3 DNA: TGTGCCAGCAGCTTGACTAGCGGGAGTATGTCGTCCTACGAGCAGTACTTC

J gene: TRBJ1-2
clone size: once
V gene: TRBV7-9
D gene: TRBD1
CDR3 protein: CASGRTGGAYGYTF
CDR3 DNA: TGTGCCAGCGGACGGACAGGGGGCGCGTATGGCTACACCTTC

J gene: TRBJ1-3
clone size: NA
V gene: TRBV6-5
D gene: TRBD1
CDR3 protein: CASSSLGTGDNTIYF
CDR3 DNA: TGTGCCAGCAGTTCACTAGGGACAGGGGACAACACCATATATTTT

J gene: TRBJ2-7
clone size: NA
V gene: TRBV12-5
D gene: TRBD1
CDR3 protein: CASSPQGLHEQYF
CDR3 DNA: TGTGCTAGTTCTCCACAGGGGCTCCACGAGCAGTACTTC

J gene: TRBJ1-6
clone size: NA
V gene: TRBV6-6
D gene: NA
CDR3 protein: CASSYSQADNSPLHF
CDR3 DNA: TGTGCCAGCAGTTACTCACAGGCGGATAATTCACCCCTCCACTTT

J gene: TRBJ1-2
clone size: NA
V gene: TRBV19
D gene: NA
CDR3 protein: CASSPPGSRDSQGYTF
CDR3 DNA: TGTGCCAGTAGTCCCCCCGGTAGCAGGGACTCACAAGGCTACACCTTC

J gene: TRBJ2-1
clone size: few
V gene: TRBV28
D gene: TRBD2
CDR3 protein: CASSRVTSGSINEQFF
CDR3 DNA: TGTGCCAGCAGTCGAGTGACTAGCGGGAGTATAAATGAGCAGTTCTTC

J gene: TRBJ2-1
clone size: NA
V gene: TRBV4-1
D gene: NA
CDR3 protein: CASSQLDIWENEQFF
CDR3 DNA: TGCGCCAGCAGCCAACTGGACATTTGGGAAAATGAGCAGTTCTTC

J gene: TRBJ2-5
clone size: NA
V gene: TRBV7-9
D gene: NA
CDR3 protein: CASSWGWTDQETQYF
CDR3 DNA: TGTGCCAGCAGCTGGGGCTGGACAGACCAAGAGACCCAGTACTTC

J gene: TRBJ2-7
clone size: once
V gene: TRBV4-1
D gene: TRBD1
CDR3 protein: CASSQPRTGSYEQYF
CDR3 DNA: TGCGCCAGCAGCCAACCGAGGACAGGTAGCTACGAGCAGTACTTC

J gene: TRBJ2-3
clone size: NA
V gene: TRBV5-1
D gene: TRBD1
CDR3 protein: CASSQGAPHTDTQYF
CDR3 DNA: TGCGCCAGCAGCCAGGGGGCCCCACACACAGATACGCAGTATTTT

J gene: TRBJ2-2
clone size: NA
V gene: TRBV2
D gene: TRBD2
CDR3 protein: CASSGLAGDYTGELFF
CDR3 DNA: TGTGCCAGCAGTGGACTAGCGGGGGACTACACCGGGGAGCTGTTTTTT

J gene: TRBJ2-3
clone size: few
V gene: TRBV4-3
D gene: NA
CDR3 protein: CASSQVGLQGTDTQYF
CDR3 DNA: TGCGCCAGCAGCCAAGTTGGCTTACAGGGCACAGATACGCAGTATTTT

J gene: TRBJ2-7
clone size: NA
V gene: TRBV28
D gene: NA
CDR3 protein: CASTLAVGGPHEQYF
CDR3 DNA: TGTGCCAGCACCCTTGCGGTGGGGGGGCCCCACGAGCAGTACTTC

J gene: TRBJ2-7
clone size: NA
V gene: TRBV7-8
D gene: NA
CDR3 protein: CASSSRGSVSYEQYF
CDR3 DNA: TGTGCCAGCAGTTCTCGCGGGTCCGTTTCCTACGAGCAGTACTTC